This is a list of T cell receptor beta chains from one sample in a study of cytomegalovirus exposure and HLA in healthy donors. Clones were read by immunoSEQ multiplex PCR, and TCRdb kept only the in-frame ones, dropping some. The sample yields 150,000 to 200,000 clones, 82% seen once. The material sequenced was PBMCs. All receptors derive from a woman aged 18-30 years in good health and CMV-seronegative. Both conserved end residues are part of each CDR3. The D gene is left open where the match is weak. Clone size, where shown, is once, few, many, or a class for clones that have expanded.

TRBV27	TRBD2	NA	TRBJ2-7	CASGFPSGSYEQYF	TGTGCCAGCGGCTTTCCTAGCGGGAGTTACGAGCAGTACTTC
TRBV29-1	NA	NA	TRBJ1-5	CSVSQGLEQPQHF	TGCAGCGTTTCCCAGGGGCTGGAGCAGCCCCAGCATTTT
TRBV29-1	NA	NA	TRBJ1-2	CSVERWTDGEGYTF	TGCAGCGTTGAAAGGTGGACTGACGGGGAGGGCTACACCTTC
TRBV7-7	TRBD2	NA	TRBJ2-4	CASSPILAEGAKNIQYF	TGTGCTAGCAGCCCTATACTAGCGGAGGGAGCCAAAAACATTCAGTACTTC
TRBV18	TRBD1	few	TRBJ1-1	CASSLTGGDNTEAFF	TGTGCCAGCTCCCTTACAGGGGGTGATAACACTGAAGCTTTCTTT
TRBV14	TRBD1	NA	TRBJ2-3	CASSTLQGARTDTQYF	TGTGCCAGCAGCACTTTACAGGGGGCTCGCACAGATACGCAGTATTTT
TRBV9	NA	NA	TRBJ2-1	CASSSSPRGSYNEQFF	TGTGCCAGCAGCTCCTCCCCCCGAGGCTCCTACAATGAGCAGTTCTTC
TRBV9	NA	NA	TRBJ2-3	CASSVVPAETSTDTQYF	TGTGCCAGCAGCGTAGTTCCCGCCGAGACTAGCACAGATACGCAGTATTTT
TRBV7-7	NA	NA	TRBJ2-5	CASSYAGHGETQYF	TGTGCTAGCAGCTATGCGGGCCACGGTGAGACCCAGTACTTC
TRBV5-1	TRBD2	NA	TRBJ2-1	CASSERTSGRDEQFF	TGCGCCAGCAGCGAAAGGACTAGCGGGAGGGATGAGCAGTTCTTC
TRBV27	TRBD2	NA	TRBJ2-2	CASSLRLAGGNTGELFF	TGTGCCAGCAGTCTGAGACTAGCGGGAGGGAACACCGGGGAGCTGTTTTTT
TRBV4-3	NA	once	TRBJ2-5	CASSQDHAGRETQYF	TGCGCCAGCAGCCAAGATCACGCGGGGAGGGAGACCCAGTACTTC
TRBV6-5	TRBD2	NA	TRBJ2-5	CASTGGAETQYF	TGTGCCAGTACCGGGGGGGCTGAGACCCAGTACTTC
TRBV5-1	NA	NA	TRBJ2-5	CASSHWETQYF	TGCGCCAGCAGCCACTGGGAGACCCAGTACTTC
TRBV25-1	NA	once	TRBJ2-6	CASSLRDKLSGANVLTF	TGTGCCAGCAGTCTACGGGACAAACTTTCCGGGGCCAACGTCCTGACTTTC
TRBV28	NA	few	TRBJ1-3	CASSFGGHGNTIYF	TGTGCCAGCAGTTTTGGGGGCCACGGAAACACCATATATTTT
TRBV7-7	TRBD1	NA	TRBJ2-1	CASSPRQGAYNEQFF	TGTGCCAGCAGCCCTCGACAGGGGGCCTACAATGAGCAGTTCTTC
TRBV5-1	TRBD2	NA	TRBJ2-1	CASSLTGLAGANEQFF	TGCGCCAGCAGCTTGACCGGACTAGCGGGAGCAAATGAGCAGTTCTTC
TRBV2	NA	NA	TRBJ2-5	CASSAGTNFQETQYF	TGTGCCAGCAGCGCCGGGACAAATTTTCAAGAGACCCAGTACTTC
TRBV7-9	NA	NA	TRBJ1-2	CASSLAGREAAYGYTF	TGTGCCAGCAGCTTAGCCGGACGGGAAGCGGCCTATGGCTACACCTTC